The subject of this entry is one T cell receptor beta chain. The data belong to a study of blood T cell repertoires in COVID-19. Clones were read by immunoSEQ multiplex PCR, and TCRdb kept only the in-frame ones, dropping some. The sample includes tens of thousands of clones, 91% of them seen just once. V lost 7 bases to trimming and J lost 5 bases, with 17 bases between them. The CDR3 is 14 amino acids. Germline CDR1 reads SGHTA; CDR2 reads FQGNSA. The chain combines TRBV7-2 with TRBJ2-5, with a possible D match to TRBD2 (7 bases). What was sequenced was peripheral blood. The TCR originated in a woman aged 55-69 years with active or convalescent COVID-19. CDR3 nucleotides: TGTGCCAGCACCCCCTGGGGGGGGCACGAGACCCAGTACTTC. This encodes CASTPWGGHETQYF.